The 18 T cell receptor beta chains given below trace back to one sample, sequenced in a study of graft-versus-host responses after intestinal transplantation. Sequencing used immunoSEQ multiplex PCR; TCRdb keeps in-frame clones, though not all of them. The sample has 60,000 to 65,000 clones, 89% seen once. Lymphocytes (intraepithelial and lamina propria) were released by processing the graft tissue. Sequenced here: ileum tissue, sampled 350 to 400 days after transplant. The receptor set was obtained from a human patient who received an intestinal transplant, so some T cells may come from the graft donor.

The chain combines TRBV9 with TRBJ1-1; TRBD1 is a possible D gene (6 bases). The CDR3 loop spans 14 amino acids. Germline V gene lookup returns CDR1 SGDLS and CDR2 YYNGEE. Trimming pared 0 bases from V and 1 base from J, leaving 7 bases between. CDR3 bases: TGTGCCAGCAGCGTAGAGGGGGAGAACACTGAAGCTTTCTTT. Translation: CASSVEGENTEAFF.

This chain joins TRBV14 and TRBJ2-1; 11 bases line up with TRBD2. The V segment lost 2 bases and the J segment 1 base; nucleotides outside the gene matches: 7. Germline V gene sequence: CDR1 SGHDN, CDR2 FVKESK. The CDR3 runs 18 residues. CDR3 in DNA: TGTGCCAGCAGCCAAATAGCGGGGGGGCGTTCGTCCTACAATGAGCAGTTCTTC. Translated, it gives CASSQIAGGRSSYNEQFF.

The gene calls are TRBV27 and TRBJ2-7; possibly TRBD1 for D (5 bases). CDR1 is MNHEY, CDR2 SMNVEV, per germline (reference sequence). Trimming took 4 bases from V and 7 from J, leaving 14 bases between them. The CDR3 sequence is 13 residues long. The CDR3 protein is CASSSTRVGEQYF. DNA of the CDR3: TGTGCCAGCAGTTCCACCAGGGTCGGAGAGCAGTACTTC.

V usage is TRBV7-9 and J usage is TRBJ2-1; 7 nucleotides align to TRBD2. CDR3 size: 15 residues. After removal of 3 bases from V and 4 bases from J, the junction contained 6 bases not matched to a gene. Germline V gene sequence: CDR1 SEHNR, CDR2 FQNEAQ (reference sequence). The CDR3, as DNA: TGTGCCAGCAGCTTCTCCCGACTAGCTTACAATGAGCAGTTCTTC. Amino acid sequence: CASSFSRLAYNEQFF.

The chain is built from TRBV6-5 and TRBJ2-5, with D uncertain. Gene TRBJ2-7 matches the end of the DNA better, so the J call may be wrong. Germline CDR1 MNHEY, CDR2 SVGAGI. This CDR3 has 14 residues. The CDR3 spells CASSPSASSYEQYF. The CDR3 nucleotides read TGTGCCAGCAGTCCTTCGGCCAGCTCCTACGAGCAGTACTTC.

The V call is TRBV28, the J call TRBJ2-5, with 11 bases that match TRBD2. The CDR3 is made up of 14 amino acids. Germline V CDR1 and CDR2: MDHEN, SYDVKM. V lost 6 bases and J lost 3; bases outside the gene matches: 3. The CDR3 DNA reads as TGTGCCAGCAGGGCTAGCGGGAGGAAAGAGACCCAGTACTTC. Residues: CASRASGRKETQYF.

The chain recombines TRBV4-2 with TRBJ2-1; D gene ambiguous. CDR1 and CDR2 from the germline V gene are LGHNA and YNFKEQ. The CDR3 runs 14 residues. V lost 8 bases to trimming and J lost 2 bases, with 13 bases between them. CDR3 sequence: CASSSGGPYNEQFF. CDR3 coding DNA: TGTGCCAGCTCCTCGGGTGGACCCTACAATGAGCAGTTCTTC.

The rearrangement links TRBV5-6 to TRBJ1-4; TRBD1 matches at 7 bases. This CDR3 is 15 amino acids long. The germline V gene encodes CDR1 SGHDT and CDR2 YYEEEE. Germline trimming cut 2 bases from V and 6 bases from J; bases unmatched to any gene: 7. The CDR3 bases are TGTGCCAGCAGCTTCCTAGACAGGGTTGATGAAAAACTGTTTTTT. Its protein product is CASSFLDRVDEKLFF.

The chain recombines TRBV9 with TRBJ2-7; TRBD1 or TRBD2 may be the D gene (5 bases each). This CDR3 has 15 amino acids. Germline values: CDR1 SGDLS, CDR2 YYNGEE. Deletions cut 2 bases from V and 2 bases from J, with 14 bases between. Here the CDR3 DNA reads TGTGCCAGCAGCGTTGGACCGCCGGGGCCCTACGAGCAGTACTTC. This encodes CASSVGPPGPYEQYF. The variable domain in full, with the rest retrieved from reference TRBV9 and TRBJ2-7, is DSGVTQTPKHLITATGQRVTLRCSPRSGDLSVYWYQQSLDQGLQFLIQYYNGEERAKGNILERFSAQQFPDLHSELNLSSLELGDSALYFCASSVGPPGPYEQYFGPGTRLTVT.

The chain joins TRBV6-5 to TRBJ1-5; the match to TRBD1 covers 7 bases. The CDR3 consists of 13 residues. From germline, CDR1 is MNHEY and CDR2 SVGAGI. With 6 bases clipped from V and 4 bases from J, the junction kept 3 bases outside the gene matches. This chain's CDR3 is CASRSGGNQPQHF. The DNA for the CDR3 is TGTGCCAGCAGGTCAGGGGGAAATCAGCCCCAGCATTTT.

The chain carries TRBV6-1 and TRBJ2-3; 10 nucleotides align to TRBD2. V shed 2 bases, J shed 11 bases, and the junction held 4 bases outside the gene matches. The germline V gene has CDR1 MNHNS and CDR2 SASEGT. The CDR3 is 13 residues long. The CDR3 DNA follows: TGTGCCAGCAGTGAACTGGCTAGCGGGGGGCAGTATTTT. Its protein is CASSELASGGQYF.

This chain links TRBV5-1 with TRBJ2-3, with D perhaps assigned TRBD1 or TRBD2 (5 bases each). CDR1 is SGHRS, CDR2 YFSETQ, per germline. V was pared by 1 base and J by 3 bases, with 6 bases between. The CDR3 has 13 amino acids. The CDR3 reads CASSLWGTDTQYF. CDR3 in DNA: TGCGCCAGCAGCTTGTGGGGGACAGATACGCAGTATTTT.

This chain joins TRBV6-4 and TRBJ2-3; D gene unclear. Germline lookup yields CDR1 MRHNA and CDR2 SNTAGT. Trimming removed 3 bases from V and 3 bases from J, with 7 bases in between. The CDR3 extends over 13 amino acids. DNA of the CDR3: TGTGCCAGCAGTGATACCCTTACAGATACGCAGTATTTT. Its translation is CASSDTLTDTQYF.

The chain links TRBV7-8 to TRBJ2-1; 7 bases line up with TRBD2. Germline trimming cut 1 base from V and 2 bases from J; bases unmatched to any gene: 8. This CDR3 contains 17 residues. Germline CDR1 is SGHVS and CDR2 is FQNEAQ. In DNA, the CDR3 is TGTGCCAGCAGCTTAGGGCGGACTAGTCGTCCCTACAATGAGCAGTTCTTC. It codes for CASSLGRTSRPYNEQFF.

This chain connects TRBV28 to TRBJ1-1; 8 nucleotides line up with TRBD1. CDR1 MDHEN and CDR2 SYDVKM come from the germline V gene. This CDR3 is 15 amino acids long. Trimming at V came to 4 bases and at J to 1 base, leaving 5 bases not matched to a gene. This CDR3 is CASSSAGTGNTEAFF. The CDR3 region has the DNA TGTGCCAGCAGTTCGGCCGGGACAGGGAACACTGAAGCTTTCTTT.

This chain uses TRBV13 with TRBJ2-5; weak D call: TRBD1 (6 bases). The CDR3 is made up of 15 amino acids. Between the trimmed V and J ends, which lost 1 base and 5 bases, there was a span of 14 bases. Germline CDR1 PRHDT, CDR2 FYEKMQ (reference sequence). The CDR3 region is CASSLDGTGWETQYF. DNA for the CDR3: TGTGCCAGCAGCTTAGATGGAACAGGGTGGGAGACCCAGTACTTC.

The V and J genes are TRBV9 and TRBJ1-1; no firm D call. The ends were cut back, 0 bases at V and 0 bases at J, with 9 bases in the middle. Germline values: CDR1 SGDLS, CDR2 YYNGEE. The CDR3 is 15 residues long. The CDR3 loop is CASSVVGKMNTEAFF. The CDR3 DNA sequence: TGTGCCAGCAGCGTAGTGGGCAAAATGAACACTGAAGCTTTCTTT.

The CDR3 DNA follows: TGCGCCAGCAGCTTGGGACCCTGGACCCAAGAGACCCAGTACTTC. Encoded protein: CASSLGPWTQETQYF. The chain employs TRBV5-1 and TRBJ2-5; D remains unclear. The CDR3 covers 15 residues. Trimming cost V 0 bases and J 1 base, with 10 bases left between them. From germline, CDR1 is SGHRS and CDR2 YFSETQ.